This is a list of T cell receptor beta chains from one sample in a study of blood T cell repertoires in COVID-19. Libraries were prepared by immunoSEQ multiplex PCR; TCRdb keeps only in-frame clonotypes and omits some of them. This sample has 110,000 to 150,000 clones, with approximately 84% found just once. Specimen: peripheral blood. Receptors originate from a human donor in a cohort sampled during active COVID-19. The CDR3 runs from the conserved cysteine through the conserved F or W. The D gene is left open where the match is weak. Rows give clone size only sometimes, using once, few, many, or a class for an expanded clone.

clone_size: .; v_call: TRBV6-6; d_call: TRBD2; j_call: TRBJ2-2; cdr3_aa: CASSPRTSGGINTGELFF; cdr3_nt: TGTGCCAGCAGTCCCAGGACTAGCGGGGGGATAAACACCGGGGAGCTGTTTTTT
clone_size: .; v_call: TRBV6-5; d_call: .; j_call: TRBJ1-1; cdr3_aa: CASSYIRPENTEAFF; cdr3_nt: TGTGCCAGCAGTTACATCAGGCCCGAGAACACTGAAGCTTTCTTT
clone_size: .; v_call: TRBV11-2; d_call: .; j_call: TRBJ1-4; cdr3_aa: CASSPRRLGGVEKLFF; cdr3_nt: TGTGCCAGCAGCCCCCGACGGCTCGGCGGGGTAGAAAAACTGTTTTTT
clone_size: .; v_call: TRBV5-1; d_call: .; j_call: TRBJ1-2; cdr3_aa: CASSPGYNYGYTF; cdr3_nt: TGCGCCAGCAGCCCCGGGTATAACTATGGCTACACCTTC
clone_size: .; v_call: TRBV6-6; d_call: .; j_call: TRBJ1-2; cdr3_aa: CASGGGKNGYTF; cdr3_nt: TGTGCCAGCGGTGGGGGCAAGAACGGCTACACCTTC
clone_size: once; v_call: TRBV29-1; d_call: .; j_call: TRBJ2-7; cdr3_aa: CSVEERASYEQYF; cdr3_nt: TGCAGCGTTGAAGAGAGGGCCTCCTACGAGCAGTACTTC
clone_size: few; v_call: TRBV18; d_call: TRBD1; j_call: TRBJ1-2; cdr3_aa: CASSQEGQGDGYTF; cdr3_nt: TGTGCCAGCTCACAGGAGGGACAGGGAGATGGCTACACCTTC
clone_size: .; v_call: TRBV5-4; d_call: .; j_call: TRBJ1-2; cdr3_aa: CASSTIGTSYGYTF; cdr3_nt: TGTGCCAGCAGCACGATCGGGACAAGCTATGGCTACACCTTC
clone_size: .; v_call: TRBV2; d_call: .; j_call: TRBJ1-2; cdr3_aa: CASGRISNRSYGYTF; cdr3_nt: TGTGCCAGCGGAAGGATCTCCAACAGGAGCTATGGCTACACCTTC
clone_size: .; v_call: TRBV7-2; d_call: .; j_call: TRBJ2-2; cdr3_aa: CASSLAGGGELFF; cdr3_nt: TGTGCCAGCAGCTTAGCGGGGGGCGGGGAGCTGTTTTTT
clone_size: .; v_call: TRBV27; d_call: .; j_call: TRBJ1-5; cdr3_aa: CASSMRRGNSNQPQHF; cdr3_nt: TGTGCCAGCAGTATGAGGCGAGGGAATAGCAATCAGCCCCAGCATTTT
clone_size: .; v_call: TRBV7-3; d_call: TRBD2; j_call: TRBJ2-1; cdr3_aa: CASSAKTSGGVDEQFF; cdr3_nt: TGTGCCAGCAGCGCTAAGACTAGCGGGGGGGTCGATGAGCAGTTCTTC
clone_size: .; v_call: TRBV4-3; d_call: TRBD1; j_call: TRBJ1-1; cdr3_aa: CASSQAPGQGALGMVNTEAFF; cdr3_nt: TGCGCCAGCAGCCAAGCCCCGGGACAGGGGGCGTTAGGAATGGTGAACACTGAAGCTTTCTTT
clone_size: .; v_call: TRBV11-3; d_call: .; j_call: TRBJ2-1; cdr3_aa: CASSSRRGVAYNEQFF; cdr3_nt: TGTGCCAGCAGCTCCCGGAGGGGCGTTGCCTACAATGAGCAGTTCTTC
clone_size: .; v_call: TRBV7-2; d_call: .; j_call: TRBJ2-3; cdr3_aa: CASSFSGSSTDTQYF; cdr3_nt: TGTGCCAGCAGCTTTTCAGGGTCCAGCACAGATACGCAGTATTTT
clone_size: .; v_call: TRBV7-2; d_call: .; j_call: TRBJ2-7; cdr3_aa: CASSLSWGGPNDEQYF; cdr3_nt: TGTGCCAGCAGCTTAAGTTGGGGGGGCCCCAACGACGAGCAGTACTTC
clone_size: once; v_call: TRBV19; d_call: TRBD1; j_call: TRBJ1-5; cdr3_aa: CASSSPTGSYSNQPQHF; cdr3_nt: TGTGCCAGTAGTTCCCCGACAGGGAGTTATAGCAATCAGCCCCAGCATTTT
clone_size: .; v_call: TRBV5-1; d_call: TRBD2; j_call: TRBJ2-2; cdr3_aa: CASSSGLAGGPNTGELFF; cdr3_nt: TGCGCCAGCAGCTCCGGACTAGCGGGGGGGCCGAACACCGGGGAGCTGTTTTTT
clone_size: .; v_call: TRBV6-6; d_call: .; j_call: TRBJ1-5; cdr3_aa: CASSYGQTQPQHF; cdr3_nt: TGTGCCAGCAGTTACGGCCAAACGCAGCCCCAGCATTTT
clone_size: .; v_call: TRBV19; d_call: .; j_call: TRBJ2-3; cdr3_aa: CASSRGLAVLTDTQYF; cdr3_nt: TGTGCCAGTAGTCGGGGGCTAGCGGTCCTCACAGATACGCAGTATTTT
clone_size: .; v_call: TRBV24-1; d_call: TRBD1; j_call: TRBJ1-2; cdr3_aa: CATSEGTGGLYGYTF; cdr3_nt: TGTGCCACCAGTGAGGGGACAGGGGGATTGTATGGCTACACCTTC
clone_size: .; v_call: TRBV5-6; d_call: .; j_call: TRBJ2-4; cdr3_aa: CASSSPPVKSKNIQYF; cdr3_nt: TGTGCCAGCAGCTCCCCCCCGGTCAAAAGCAAAAACATTCAGTACTTC
clone_size: .; v_call: TRBV14; d_call: TRBD2; j_call: TRBJ2-7; cdr3_aa: CASSQRKRGAYEQYF; cdr3_nt: TGTGCCAGCAGCCAGAGAAAGCGGGGGGCCTACGAGCAGTACTTC
clone_size: once; v_call: TRBV7-2; d_call: .; j_call: TRBJ1-1; cdr3_aa: CASSLRGNTEAFF; cdr3_nt: TGTGCCAGCAGCTTACGAGGGAACACTGAAGCTTTCTTT